This T cell receptor (beta chain) was observed in a study of blood T cell repertoires in COVID-19. This CDR3 comprises 15 residues. Per germline, CDR1 SGDLS and CDR2 YYNGEE. V was pared by 3 bases and J by 8 bases, with 20 bases between. Generated by immunoSEQ multiplex PCR, the TCRdb table keeps only in-frame clones and is missing some. The sample yields approximately 270,000 clones, roughly 88% seen once. Material for sequencing was peripheral blood. This chain links TRBV9 with TRBJ1-2; D call uncertain. The source of this sequence is a man older than 75 with acute or convalescent COVID-19. CDR3 sequence (DNA): TGTGCCAGCAGCGGAGAACCCGGGAGCCCTCGAGGCTACACCTTC. Its protein product is CASSGEPGSPRGYTF.